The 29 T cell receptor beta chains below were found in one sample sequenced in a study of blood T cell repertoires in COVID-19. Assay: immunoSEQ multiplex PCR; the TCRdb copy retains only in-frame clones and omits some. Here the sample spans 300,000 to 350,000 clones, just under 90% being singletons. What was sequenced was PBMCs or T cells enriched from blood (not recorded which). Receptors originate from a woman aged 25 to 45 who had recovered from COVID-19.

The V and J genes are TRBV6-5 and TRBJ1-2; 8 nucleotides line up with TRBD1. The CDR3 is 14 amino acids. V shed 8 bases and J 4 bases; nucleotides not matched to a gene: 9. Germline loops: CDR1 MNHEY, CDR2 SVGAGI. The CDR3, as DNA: TGTGCCAGCCGAAAGACAGGGGAGGGCTATGGCTACACCTTC. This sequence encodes CASRKTGEGYGYTF.

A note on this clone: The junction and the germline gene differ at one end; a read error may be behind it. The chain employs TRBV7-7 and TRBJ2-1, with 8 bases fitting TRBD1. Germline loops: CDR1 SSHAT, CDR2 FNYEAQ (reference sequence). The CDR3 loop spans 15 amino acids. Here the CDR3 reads CASSHGTGAYNEQFF. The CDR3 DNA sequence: TGTGCTAGCAGTCACGGGACAGGAGCCTACAATGAGCAGTTCTTC.

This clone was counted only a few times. The CDR3 DNA reads as TGTGCCAGCAGTGCTCAGGGATTAGGCAATCAGCCCCAGCATTTT. This gives the protein CASSAQGLGNQPQHF. This chain connects TRBV2 to TRBJ1-5, with D perhaps TRBD1 (5 bases). The CDR3 totals 15 residues. V shed 4 bases and J shed 2 bases, with 12 bases lying between them. CDR1 is SNHLY, CDR2 FYNNEI, per germline.

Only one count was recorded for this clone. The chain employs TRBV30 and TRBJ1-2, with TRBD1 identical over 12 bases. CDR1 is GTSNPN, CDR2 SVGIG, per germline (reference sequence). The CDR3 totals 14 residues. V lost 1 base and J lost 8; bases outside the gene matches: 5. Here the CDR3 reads CAWSGGQGARGYTF. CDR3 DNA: TGTGCCTGGAGTGGGGGACAGGGGGCCCGAGGCTACACCTTC.

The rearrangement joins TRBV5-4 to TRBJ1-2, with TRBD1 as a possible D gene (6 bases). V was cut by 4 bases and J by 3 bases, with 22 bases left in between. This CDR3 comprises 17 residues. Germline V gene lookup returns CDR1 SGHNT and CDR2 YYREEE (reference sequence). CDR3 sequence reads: CASSQYRFGGQDYGYTF. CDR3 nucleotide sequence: TGTGCCAGCAGCCAATATCGGTTCGGGGGGCAGGACTATGGCTACACCTTC.

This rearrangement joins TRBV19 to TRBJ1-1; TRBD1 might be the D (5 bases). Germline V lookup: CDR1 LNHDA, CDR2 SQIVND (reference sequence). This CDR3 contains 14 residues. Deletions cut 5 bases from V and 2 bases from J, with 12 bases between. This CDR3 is CASSSVWGNTEAFF. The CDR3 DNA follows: TGTGCCAGTAGTTCTGTCTGGGGCAACACTGAAGCTTTCTTT.

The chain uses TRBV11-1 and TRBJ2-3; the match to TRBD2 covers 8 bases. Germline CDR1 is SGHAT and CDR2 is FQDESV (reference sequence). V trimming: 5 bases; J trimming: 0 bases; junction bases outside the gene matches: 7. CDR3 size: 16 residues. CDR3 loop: CASSPRLAHSTDTQYF. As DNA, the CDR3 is TGTGCCAGCAGCCCGAGACTAGCGCATAGCACAGATACGCAGTATTTT. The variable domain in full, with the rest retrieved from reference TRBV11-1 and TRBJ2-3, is EAEVAQSPRYKITEKSQAVAFWCDPISGHATLYWYRQILGQGPELLVQFQDESVVDDSQLPKDRFSAERLKGVDSTLKIQPAELGDSAMYLCASSPRLAHSTDTQYFGPGTRLTVL.

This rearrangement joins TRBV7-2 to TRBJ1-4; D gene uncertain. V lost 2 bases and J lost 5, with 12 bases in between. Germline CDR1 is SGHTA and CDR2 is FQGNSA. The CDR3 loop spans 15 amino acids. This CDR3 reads CASSLNPGLNEKLFF. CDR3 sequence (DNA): TGTGCCAGCAGCTTAAATCCAGGCCTGAATGAAAAACTGTTTTTT.

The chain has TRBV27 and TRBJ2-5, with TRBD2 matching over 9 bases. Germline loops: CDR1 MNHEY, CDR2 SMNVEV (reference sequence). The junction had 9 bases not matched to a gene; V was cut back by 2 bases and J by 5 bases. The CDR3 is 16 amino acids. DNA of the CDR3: TGTGCCAGCAGTTTAGGTCCAGCGGGAGGTCAGGAGACCCAGTACTTC. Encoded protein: CASSLGPAGGQETQYF.

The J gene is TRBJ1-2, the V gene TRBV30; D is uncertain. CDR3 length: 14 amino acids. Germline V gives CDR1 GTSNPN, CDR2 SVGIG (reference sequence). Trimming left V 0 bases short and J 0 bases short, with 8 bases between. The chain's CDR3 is CAWSVVQANYGYTF. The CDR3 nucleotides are TGTGCCTGGAGTGTAGTGCAGGCTAACTATGGCTACACCTTC.

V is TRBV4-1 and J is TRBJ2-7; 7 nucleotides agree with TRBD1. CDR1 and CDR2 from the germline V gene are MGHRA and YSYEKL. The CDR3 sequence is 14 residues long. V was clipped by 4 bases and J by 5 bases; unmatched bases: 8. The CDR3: CASSRSAGGNEQYF. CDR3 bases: TGCGCCAGCAGCCGATCGGCAGGGGGAAACGAGCAGTACTTC.

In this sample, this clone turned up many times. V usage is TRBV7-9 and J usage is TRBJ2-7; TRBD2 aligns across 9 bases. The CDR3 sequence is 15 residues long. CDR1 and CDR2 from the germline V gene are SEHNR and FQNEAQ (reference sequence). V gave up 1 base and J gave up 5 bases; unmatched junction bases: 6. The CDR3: CASSLDSGRVDEQYF. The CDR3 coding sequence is TGTGCCAGCAGCTTAGATAGCGGGAGAGTCGACGAGCAGTACTTC.

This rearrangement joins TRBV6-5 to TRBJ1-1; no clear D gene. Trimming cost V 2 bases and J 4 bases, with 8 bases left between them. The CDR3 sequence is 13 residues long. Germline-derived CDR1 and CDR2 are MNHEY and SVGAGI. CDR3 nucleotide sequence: TGTGCCAGCAGTTACGGGAGAACCACTGAAGCTTTCTTT. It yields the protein CASSYGRTTEAFF.

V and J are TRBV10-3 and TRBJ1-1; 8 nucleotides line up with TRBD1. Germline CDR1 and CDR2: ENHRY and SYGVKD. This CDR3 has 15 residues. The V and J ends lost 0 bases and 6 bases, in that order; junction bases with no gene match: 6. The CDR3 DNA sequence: TGTGCCATCAGTGAGTCGGCACCACAGGGGGCTGAAGCTTTCTTT. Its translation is CAISESAPQGAEAFF.

The CDR3 protein is CASSPLPGVRMNTEAFF. The CDR3 DNA is TGTGCCAGCAGTCCCCTACCGGGAGTCAGAATGAACACTGAAGCTTTCTTT. The chain uses TRBV27 and TRBJ1-1; D call uncertain. This CDR3 has 17 amino acids. Germline V CDR1 and CDR2: MNHEY, SMNVEV (reference sequence). V was trimmed by 5 bases and J by 0 bases, leaving 19 bases between them.

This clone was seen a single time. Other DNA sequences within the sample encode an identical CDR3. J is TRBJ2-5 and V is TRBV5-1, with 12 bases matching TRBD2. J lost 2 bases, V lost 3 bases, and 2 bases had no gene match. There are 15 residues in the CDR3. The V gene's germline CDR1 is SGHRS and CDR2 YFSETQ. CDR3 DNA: TGCGCCAGCAGCTCAGGACTAGCGGGGCAAGAGACCCAGTACTTC. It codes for CASSSGLAGQETQYF. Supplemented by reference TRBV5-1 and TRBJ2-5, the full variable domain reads KAGVTQTPRYLIKTRGQQVTLSCSPISGHRSVSWYQQTPGQGLQFLFEYFSETQRNKGNFPGRFSGRQFSNSRSEMNVSTLELGDSALYLCASSSGLAGQETQYFGPGTRLLVL.

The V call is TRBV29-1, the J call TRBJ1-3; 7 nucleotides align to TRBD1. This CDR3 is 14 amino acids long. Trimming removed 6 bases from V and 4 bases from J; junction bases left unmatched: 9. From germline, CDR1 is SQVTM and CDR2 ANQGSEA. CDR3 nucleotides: TGCAGCGTAGACCAGACAGGGACGGGAAACACCATATATTTT. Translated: CSVDQTGTGNTIYF.

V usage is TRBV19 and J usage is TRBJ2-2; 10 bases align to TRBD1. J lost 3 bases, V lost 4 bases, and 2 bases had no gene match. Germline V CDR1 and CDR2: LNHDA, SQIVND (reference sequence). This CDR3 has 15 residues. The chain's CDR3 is CASSRGQGHTGELFF. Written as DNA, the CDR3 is TGTGCCAGTAGTAGGGGACAGGGGCACACCGGGGAGCTGTTTTTT. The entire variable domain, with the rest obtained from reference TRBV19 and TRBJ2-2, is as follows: DGGITQSPKYLFRKEGQNVTLSCEQNLNHDAMYWYRQDPGQGLRLIYYSQIVNDFQKGDIAEGYSVSREKKESFPLTVTSAQKNPTAFYLCASSRGQGHTGELFFGEGSRLTVL.

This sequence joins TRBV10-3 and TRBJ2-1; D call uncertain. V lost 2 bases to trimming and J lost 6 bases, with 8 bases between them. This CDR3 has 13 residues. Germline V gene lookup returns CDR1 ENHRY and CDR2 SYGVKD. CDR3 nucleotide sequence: TGTGCCATCAGTGAGGGCCTCCTCAATGAGCAGTTCTTC. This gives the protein CAISEGLLNEQFF.

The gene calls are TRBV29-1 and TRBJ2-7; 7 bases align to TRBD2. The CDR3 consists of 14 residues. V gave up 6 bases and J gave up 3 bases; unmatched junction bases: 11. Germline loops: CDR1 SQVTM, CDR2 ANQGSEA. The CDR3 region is CSVGVSGNLYEQYF. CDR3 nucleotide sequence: TGCAGCGTCGGGGTGAGCGGGAATCTCTACGAGCAGTACTTC.

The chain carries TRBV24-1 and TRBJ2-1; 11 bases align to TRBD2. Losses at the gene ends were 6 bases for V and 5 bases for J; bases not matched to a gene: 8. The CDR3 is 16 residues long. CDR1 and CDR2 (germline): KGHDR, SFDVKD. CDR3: CATSPVSGRGNNEQFF. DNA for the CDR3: TGTGCCACCAGTCCTGTTAGCGGGAGGGGGAACAATGAGCAGTTCTTC.

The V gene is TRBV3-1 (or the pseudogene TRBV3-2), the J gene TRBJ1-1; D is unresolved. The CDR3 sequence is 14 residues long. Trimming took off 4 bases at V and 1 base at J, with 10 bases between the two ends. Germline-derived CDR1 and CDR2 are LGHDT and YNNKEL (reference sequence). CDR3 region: CASSPMPGNTEAFF. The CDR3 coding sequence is TGTGCCAGCAGCCCTATGCCGGGGAACACTGAAGCTTTCTTT.

CDR3 residues: CASSIFTREKLFF. For the CDR3, the DNA is TGTGCCAGTAGTATATTCACCCGGGAAAAACTGTTTTTT. The chain carries TRBV19 and TRBJ1-4, with no clear D. The CDR3 length is 13 residues. Germline V gene lookup returns CDR1 LNHDA and CDR2 SQIVND (reference sequence). Trimming took 2 bases from V and 8 from J, leaving 9 bases between them.

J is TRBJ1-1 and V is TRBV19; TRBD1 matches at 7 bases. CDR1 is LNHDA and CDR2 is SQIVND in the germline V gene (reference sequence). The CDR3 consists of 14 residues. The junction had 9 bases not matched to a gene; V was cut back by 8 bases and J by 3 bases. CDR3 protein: CASSWTGTDTEAFF. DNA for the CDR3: TGTGCCAGTTCATGGACAGGTACGGACACTGAAGCTTTCTTT.

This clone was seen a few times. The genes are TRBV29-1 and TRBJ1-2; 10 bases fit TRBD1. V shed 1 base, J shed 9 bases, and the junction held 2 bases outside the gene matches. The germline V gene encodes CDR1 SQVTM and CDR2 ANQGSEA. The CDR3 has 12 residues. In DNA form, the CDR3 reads TGCAGCGTTGAAGGACAGGGGGCTAGCTACACCTTC. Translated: CSVEGQGASYTF. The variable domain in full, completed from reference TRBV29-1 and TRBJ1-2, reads SAVISQKPSRDICQRGTSLTIQCQVDSQVTMMFWYRQQPGQSLTLIATANQGSEATYESGFVIDKFPISRPNLTFSTLTVSNMSPEDSSIYLCSVEGQGASYTFGSGTRLTVV.

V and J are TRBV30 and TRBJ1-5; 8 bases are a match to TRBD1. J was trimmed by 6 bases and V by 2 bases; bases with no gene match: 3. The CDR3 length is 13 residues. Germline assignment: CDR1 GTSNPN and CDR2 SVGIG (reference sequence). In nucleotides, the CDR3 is TGTGCCTGGAGTCGGACAGGGATTCAGCCCCAGCATTTT. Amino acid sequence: CAWSRTGIQPQHF.

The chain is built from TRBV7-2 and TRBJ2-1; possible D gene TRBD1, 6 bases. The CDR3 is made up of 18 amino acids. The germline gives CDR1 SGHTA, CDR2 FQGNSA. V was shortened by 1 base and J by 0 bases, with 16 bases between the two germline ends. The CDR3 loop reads CASSLGLNRASSYNEQFF. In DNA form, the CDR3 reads TGTGCCAGCAGCTTAGGGCTTAACAGGGCGAGCTCCTACAATGAGCAGTTCTTC.

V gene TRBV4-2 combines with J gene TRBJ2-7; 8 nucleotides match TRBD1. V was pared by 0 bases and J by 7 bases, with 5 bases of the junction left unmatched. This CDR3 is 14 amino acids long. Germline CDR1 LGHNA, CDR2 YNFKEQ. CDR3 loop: CASSQDLRGREQYF. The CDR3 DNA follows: TGTGCCAGCAGCCAAGACCTCAGGGGGCGTGAGCAGTACTTC.

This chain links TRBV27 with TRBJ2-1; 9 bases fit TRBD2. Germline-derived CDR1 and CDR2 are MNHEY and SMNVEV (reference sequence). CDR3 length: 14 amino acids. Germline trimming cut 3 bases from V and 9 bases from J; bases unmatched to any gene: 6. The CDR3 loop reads CASSFVAGVSEQFF. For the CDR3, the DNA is TGTGCCAGCAGTTTTGTAGCGGGAGTCAGTGAGCAGTTCTTC.